One sample yielded the 24 T cell receptor beta chains listed below, sequenced in a study of blood T cell repertoires in COVID-19. The assay was immunoSEQ multiplex PCR, and TCRdb's table has in-frame clones only and misses some. Of over 150,000 clones listed, roughly 93% are singletons. Sample: peripheral blood. The receptors were sampled from a man between 18 and 29 years old with acute or convalescent COVID-19.

This chain joins TRBV10-3 and TRBJ1-4; TRBD1 agrees at 7 bases. The CDR3 is 14 amino acids. Germline CDR1 reads ENHRY; CDR2 reads SYGVKD. V was clipped by 10 bases and J by 2 bases; unmatched bases: 7. CDR3 nucleotides: TGTGCCACAGCGCCACAGGGGACTAATGAAAAACTGTTTTTT. This gives the protein CATAPQGTNEKLFF.

The chain recombines TRBV3-1 (or the pseudogene TRBV3-2) with TRBJ2-1, with 12 bases lining up with TRBD2. This CDR3 is 19 amino acids long. V was pared by 0 bases and J by 4 bases, with 10 bases of the junction left unmatched. The germline CDR1 and CDR2 sequences are LGHDT and YNNKEL (reference sequence). DNA for the CDR3: TGTGCCAGCAGCCAAGATAGGTTTCGGACTAGCGGGAATTACAATGAGCAGTTCTTC. Translating it yields CASSQDRFRTSGNYNEQFF.

The chain is built from TRBV21-1 and TRBJ1-3; TRBD1, the table's D call, lacks a check against the DNA. TRBV21-1 is annotated as a pseudogene. The CDR3 consists of 17 residues. The CDR3 is CASGIWDRRWEGNTIYF. The DNA for the CDR3 is TGTGCCAGCGGAATCTGGGACAGGAGATGGGAAGGAAACACCATATATTTT.

This clone was observed a few times. The J gene is TRBJ1-2, the V gene TRBV30; TRBD1 is a possible D gene (6 bases). This CDR3 contains 16 residues. Germline V gene lookup returns CDR1 GTSNPN and CDR2 SVGIG (reference sequence). V was cut by 2 bases and J by 4 bases, with 20 bases left in between. The DNA for the CDR3 is TGTGCCTGGAGTCCCCCGCAAGTACAGGGTCCCTATGGCTACACCTTC. Its protein product is CAWSPPQVQGPYGYTF.

This chain uses TRBV19 with TRBJ1-5; 8 bases are shared with TRBD1. Germline V gene data show CDR1 as LNHDA and CDR2 as SQIVND (reference sequence). Unmatched junction bases numbered 9, after V lost 5 bases and J lost 6 bases. The CDR3 runs to 15 residues. The CDR3 DNA sequence: TGTGCCAGTAGTCCGTCCAGGACAGGGAGTCAGCCCCAGCATTTT. It translates to CASSPSRTGSQPQHF.

This sequence joins TRBV5-8 and TRBJ1-3, with D perhaps TRBD1 (6 bases). CDR1 is SGHTS and CDR2 is YDEGEE in the germline V gene. Deletions cut 3 bases from V and 0 bases from J, with 16 bases between. This CDR3 has 17 residues. CDR3 bases: TGTGCCAGCAGCTCAAAGGGGGTAGACGGCTCTGGAAACACCATATATTTT. Its protein is CASSSKGVDGSGNTIYF.

This chain joins TRBV2 and TRBJ2-2, with 7 bases identical to TRBD1. The CDR3 loop spans 16 amino acids. V shed 4 bases, J shed 0 bases, and the junction held 5 bases outside the gene matches. CDR1 is SNHLY, CDR2 FYNNEI, per germline. The CDR3 DNA sequence: TGTGCCAGCAGTGCCACGACAGGGACGAACACCGGGGAGCTGTTTTTT. This gives the protein CASSATTGTNTGELFF. The complete variable domain, with remaining parts taken from reference TRBV2 and TRBJ2-2, reads EPEVTQTPSHQVTQMGQEVILRCVPISNHLYFYWYRQILGQKVEFLVSFYNNEISEKSEIFDDQFSVERPDGSNFTLKIRSTKLEDSAMYFCASSATTGTNTGELFFGEGSRLTVL.

The V call is TRBV19, the J call TRBJ1-1; a possible D gene is TRBD1 (6 bases). Between the trimmed V and J ends, which lost 5 bases and 3 bases, there was a span of 19 bases. Per the germline V gene, CDR1 is LNHDA and CDR2 is SQIVND (reference sequence). CDR3 size: 16 residues. CDR3 sequence (DNA): TGTGCCAGTAGTGCCCTATCGACAGGTAACGACACTGAAGCTTTCTTT. As protein: CASSALSTGNDTEAFF.

The chain carries TRBV27 and TRBJ2-5; no clear D gene. CDR3 length: 13 residues. Looked up from germline, CDR1 is MNHEY and CDR2 is SMNVEV (reference sequence). V shed 5 bases and J shed 0 bases, with 7 bases lying between them. CDR3 region: CASSRLYQETQYF. In DNA, the CDR3 is TGTGCCAGCAGTAGACTGTACCAAGAGACCCAGTACTTC.

V usage is TRBV24-1 and J usage is TRBJ2-2; maybe TRBD2 (6 bases). The length of the CDR3 is 14 residues. In germline, CDR1 is KGHDR, CDR2 SFDVKD. Trimming removed 5 bases from V and 6 bases from J, with 12 bases in between. This chain's CDR3 is CATSGQTSPGELFF. CDR3 nucleotide sequence: TGTGCCACCAGTGGCCAGACTAGTCCCGGGGAGCTGTTTTTT.

This chain links TRBV5-1 with TRBJ1-1, with D perhaps TRBD1 (5 bases). The CDR3 sequence is 16 residues long. Germline V CDR1 and CDR2: SGHRS, YFSETQ. Between the trimmed V and J ends, which lost 0 bases and 1 base, there was a span of 13 bases. CDR3 sequence (DNA): TGCGCCAGCAGCTTGGATCCAGGGAGGAGGAACACTGAAGCTTTCTTT. Translation: CASSLDPGRRNTEAFF.

The V and J genes are TRBV5-6 and TRBJ2-3, with a tentative D call TRBD1 (6 bases). V lost 0 bases, J lost 5 bases, and 10 bases lay in between. The V gene's germline CDR1 is SGHDT and CDR2 YYEEEE. The CDR3 runs 14 residues. CDR3 coding DNA: TGTGCCAGCAGCTTGGGGACAGAAAAAGATACGCAGTATTTT. It yields the protein CASSLGTEKDTQYF.

V gene TRBV7-6 combines with J gene TRBJ2-1, with TRBD2 matching over 9 bases. Looked up from germline, CDR1 is SGHVS and CDR2 is FNYEAQ. The J segment lost 6 bases and the V segment lost 5 bases, leaving 8 bases of the junction unmatched. The CDR3 is 15 residues long. The CDR3 sequence: CASSISGSKGNEQFF. CDR3 bases: TGTGCCAGCAGCATTAGCGGGAGTAAAGGCAATGAGCAGTTCTTC.

This clone was counted between two and nine times. The chain couples TRBV5-1 to TRBJ2-7; 7 bases fit TRBD2. V gave up 4 bases and J gave up 0 bases; unmatched junction bases: 10. There are 16 residues in the CDR3. Germline V gene data show CDR1 as SGHRS and CDR2 as YFSETQ. Here the CDR3 DNA reads TGCGCCAGCAGCCGCCCTACTAGCGTCAGCTCCTACGAGCAGTACTTC. Translating it yields CASSRPTSVSSYEQYF.

J is TRBJ2-7 and V is TRBV5-1; 7 bases agree with TRBD2. The CDR3 is 16 residues long. V lost 1 base to trimming and J lost 3 bases; unmatched junction nucleotides: 10. Germline CDR1 SGHRS, CDR2 YFSETQ. CDR3 DNA sequence: TGCGCCAGCAGCTTGAGGTCCGGGGGAGGGATCTACGAGCAGTACTTC. Amino acids: CASSLRSGGGIYEQYF. Filled out from reference TRBV5-1 and TRBJ2-7, the complete variable domain reads KAGVTQTPRYLIKTRGQQVTLSCSPISGHRSVSWYQQTPGQGLQFLFEYFSETQRNKGNFPGRFSGRQFSNSRSEMNVSTLELGDSALYLCASSLRSGGGIYEQYFGPGTRLTVT.

The CDR3 loop reads CSVEPTANTEAFF. Here the CDR3 DNA reads TGCAGCGTTGAACCTACAGCCAACACTGAAGCTTTCTTT. This chain connects TRBV29-1 to TRBJ1-1; D is uncertain. Looked up from germline, CDR1 is SQVTM and CDR2 is ANQGSEA. The V gene lost 2 bases and the J gene lost 2 bases, with 9 bases spanning the gap. This CDR3 comprises 13 residues.

This chain links TRBV7-2 with TRBJ1-1; D perhaps matches TRBD1 (5 bases). Trimming stripped 3 bases from V and 0 bases from J, with 11 bases between. Germline V gene sequence: CDR1 SGHTA, CDR2 FQGNSA. This CDR3 is 15 amino acids long. The CDR3 reads CASSLGTDMNTEAFF. CDR3 coding DNA: TGTGCCAGCAGCTTGGGGACTGACATGAACACTGAAGCTTTCTTT.

The chain combines TRBV7-2 with TRBJ2-7; possibly TRBD2 for D (6 bases). CDR1 is SGHTA, CDR2 FQGNSA, per germline. The CDR3 is 13 residues long. Trimming cost V 5 bases and J 7 bases, with 15 bases left between them. For the CDR3, the DNA is TGTGCCAGCAGCCCGGGAGTCGGCAGGGAGCAGTACTTC. Protein: CASSPGVGREQYF.

CDR3 residues: CASSQGAGELFF. The CDR3 coding sequence is TGTGCCAGTAGTCAGGGGGCCGGGGAGCTGTTTTTT. This chain uses TRBV19 with TRBJ2-2; 7 bases map to TRBD1. CDR1 LNHDA and CDR2 SQIVND come from the germline V gene (reference sequence). CDR3 length equals 12 residues. The ends lost 5 bases at V and 6 bases at J; junction bases unmatched: 0.

The V call is TRBV5-1, the J call TRBJ1-2; tentative D call: TRBD1 (6 bases). Germline values: CDR1 SGHRS, CDR2 YFSETQ. This CDR3 has 19 amino acids. The V gene lost 9 bases and the J gene lost 7 bases, with 37 bases spanning the gap. CDR3 protein: CATRSGLGTWGDQTAGYTF. In DNA, the CDR3 is TGCGCCACCCGATCCGGATTAGGGACATGGGGCGACCAAACTGCTGGCTACACCTTC.

The rearrangement joins TRBV6-9 to TRBJ2-7; tentative D call: TRBD1 (6 bases). Trimming pared 1 base from V and 2 bases from J, leaving 15 bases between. Looked up from germline, CDR1 is MNHGY and CDR2 is SVAAGI. The CDR3 has 16 residues. CDR3 protein: CASSYFRGHLPYEQYF. The CDR3 nucleotides read TGTGCCAGCAGTTATTTCCGGGGACACCTACCCTACGAGCAGTACTTC.

Note on this clone: The junction does not match germline at one end; this may be a read error. The chain has TRBV6-5 and TRBJ2-7; TRBD2 matches at 10 bases. The V gene's germline CDR1 is MNHEY and CDR2 SVGAGI. This CDR3 comprises 15 residues. CDR3 residues: CASTYLAGGSYEQYF. The CDR3 bases are TGTGCCAGCACTTACTTAGCGGGGGGATCCTACGAGCAGTACTTC.

The chain joins TRBV6-6 to TRBJ1-1, with 9 bases matching TRBD1. The CDR3 sequence is 14 residues long. V was pared by 5 bases and J by 5 bases, with 6 bases of the junction left unmatched. Germline V gene sequence: CDR1 MNHNY, CDR2 SVGAGI (reference sequence). CDR3 nucleotides: TGTGCCAGCAGTCCAGGGACAGGGAAAACTGAAGCTTTCTTT. Translated, it gives CASSPGTGKTEAFF.

This clone came up once. The chain recombines TRBV2 with TRBJ1-2, with 7 bases aligning to TRBD1. Germline CDR1 SNHLY, CDR2 FYNNEI. V was clipped by 5 bases and J by 3 bases; unmatched bases: 6. This CDR3 is 14 amino acids long. In DNA, the CDR3 is TGTGCCAGCAGTTATGCCGGGACAGACTATGGCTACACCTTC. Encoded protein: CASSYAGTDYGYTF.